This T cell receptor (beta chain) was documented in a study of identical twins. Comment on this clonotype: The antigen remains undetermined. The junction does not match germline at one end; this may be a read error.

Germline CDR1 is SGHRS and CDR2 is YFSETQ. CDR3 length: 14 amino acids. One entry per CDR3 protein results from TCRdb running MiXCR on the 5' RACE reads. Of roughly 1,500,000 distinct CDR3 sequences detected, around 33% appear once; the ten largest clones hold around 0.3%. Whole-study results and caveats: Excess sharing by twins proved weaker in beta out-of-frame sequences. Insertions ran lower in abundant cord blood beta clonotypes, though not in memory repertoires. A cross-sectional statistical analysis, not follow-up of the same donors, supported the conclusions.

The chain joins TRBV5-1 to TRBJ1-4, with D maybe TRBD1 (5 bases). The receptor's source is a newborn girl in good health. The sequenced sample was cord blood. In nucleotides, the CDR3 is TGTGCCAGCAGCTTAGTCGGGAGGGGAGAAAAACTGTTTTTT. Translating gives CASSLVGRGEKLFF.